Below, 29 T cell receptor beta chains from the same sample are listed, as sequenced in a study of cytomegalovirus exposure and HLA in healthy donors. 13 Jbeta primers and 60 Vbeta primers were used for the PCR. TCRdb keeps only in-frame clones here, not all; method: immunoSEQ multiplex PCR. Of 100,000 to 150,000 clones listed, around 82% are singletons. Input material: PBMCs. These receptors all stem from a female donor in good health and CMV-seronegative.

This clone came up a few times. This sequence joins TRBV7-9 and TRBJ2-3; 8 bases align to TRBD2. Germline CDR1 and CDR2: SEHNR and FQNEAQ (reference sequence). Unmatched junction bases numbered 1, after V lost 0 bases and J lost 2 bases. The CDR3 is made up of 15 amino acids. The CDR3 protein is CASSLAAGDTDTQYF. Written as DNA, the CDR3 is TGTGCCAGCAGCTTAGCAGCGGGGGACACAGATACGCAGTATTTT.

This clone has only one observation. The rearrangement links TRBV9 to TRBJ2-1, with a weak D call TRBD2 (6 bases). From germline, CDR1 is SGDLS and CDR2 YYNGEE. The CDR3 contains 15 residues. V lost 3 bases and J 5 bases, leaving 15 bases between the germline ends. Written as DNA, the CDR3 is TGTGCCAGCAGCGAACTTGGCGGGGCCAACAATGAGCAGTTCTTC. Protein sequence: CASSELGGANNEQFF.

The CDR3 reads CASSQEAANYGYTF. The CDR3 DNA sequence: TGTGCCAGTAGTCAGGAGGCGGCGAACTATGGCTACACCTTC. The rearrangement uses TRBV19 and TRBJ1-2, with D hard to call. The CDR3 is 14 amino acids. Trimming removed 5 bases from V and 2 bases from J, with 12 bases in between. CDR1 LNHDA and CDR2 SQIVND come from the germline V gene (reference sequence).

This clone was seen a single time. The gene calls are TRBV27 and TRBJ1-2, with D maybe TRBD1 (6 bases). The germline V gene encodes CDR1 MNHEY and CDR2 SMNVEV (reference sequence). The germline V and J ends were trimmed by 8 bases and 8 bases, with 12 bases remaining between them. The CDR3 sequence is 11 residues long. The CDR3 DNA reads TGTGCCAGCGGGGTACAGGGAGGCTACACCTTC. Amino acid sequence: CASGVQGGYTF.

The V gene is TRBV4-1, the J gene TRBJ2-2; possible D gene TRBD2, 5 bases. This CDR3 is built from 16 residues. The V end lost 1 base, the J end lost 3 bases, and 12 bases lay between the germline ends. CDR1 and CDR2 (germline): MGHRA, YSYEKL. The CDR3 sequence is CASSQGPAAYTGELFF. The CDR3 nucleotides are TGCGCCAGCAGCCAAGGTCCAGCGGCCTACACCGGGGAGCTGTTTTTT.

Concerning this clone itself: Other DNA sequences in this sample translate to the same CDR3. The chain is built from TRBV5-8 and TRBJ1-6, with TRBD1 as a possible D gene (6 bases). Germline loops: CDR1 SGHTS, CDR2 YDEGEE. Trimming took 5 bases from V and 13 from J, leaving 13 bases between them. CDR3 length: 12 amino acids. CDR3 residues: CASRTGPSPLHF. The CDR3 DNA is TGTGCCAGCAGGACAGGACCTTCGCCCCTCCACTTT.

The chain has TRBV5-4 and TRBJ2-7, with D hard to call. Germline lookup yields CDR1 SGHNT and CDR2 YYREEE (reference sequence). The CDR3 covers 15 residues. V was cut by 10 bases and J by 5 bases, with 25 bases left in between. CDR3 loop: CACRRGELRTDEQYF. The CDR3 coding sequence is TGTGCCTGCCGGAGAGGCGAACTTAGAACGGACGAGCAGTACTTC.

The rearrangement links TRBV30 to TRBJ1-5, with D tentatively TRBD1 (5 bases). Trimming pared 2 bases from V and 4 bases from J, leaving 12 bases between. Germline V gives CDR1 GTSNPN, CDR2 SVGIG (reference sequence). The CDR3 runs 14 residues. CDR3 in amino acids: CAWSWRGLNQPQHF. The DNA for the CDR3 is TGTGCCTGGAGTTGGAGGGGATTGAATCAGCCCCAGCATTTT. Full variable domain (rest looked up from reference TRBV30 and TRBJ1-5): SQTIHQWPATLVQPVGSPLSLECTVEGTSNPNLYWYRQAAGRGLQLLFYSVGIGQISSEVPQNLSASRPQDRQFILSSKKLLLSDSGFYLCAWSWRGLNQPQHFGDGTRLSIL.

This clone was observed a handful of times. V and J are TRBV6-4 and TRBJ2-3, with 14 bases identical to TRBD2. There are 17 residues in the CDR3. The germline V gene encodes CDR1 MRHNA and CDR2 SNTAGT. The junction had 6 bases not matched to a gene; V was cut back by 6 bases and J by 1 base. The CDR3 DNA sequence: TGTGCCAGCAGCGAAGGGACTAGCGGGGGAGGCACAGATACGCAGTATTTT. It specifies CASSEGTSGGGTDTQYF.

J is TRBJ2-7 and V is TRBV5-6; 7 positions match TRBD1. V trimming: 0 bases; J trimming: 3 bases; junction bases outside the gene matches: 3. The germline V gene encodes CDR1 SGHDT and CDR2 YYEEEE. This CDR3 spans 14 amino acids. The CDR3 coding sequence is TGTGCCAGCAGCTTGGGGGACAGAGACTACGAGCAGTACTTC. This gives the protein CASSLGDRDYEQYF.

The V gene is TRBV29-1, the J gene TRBJ1-1, with D perhaps matching TRBD1 (6 bases). Germline CDR1 is SQVTM and CDR2 is ANQGSEA. CDR3 length: 16 residues. The germline V and J ends were trimmed by 1 base and 0 bases, with 15 bases remaining between them. CDR3 residues: CSVEGVFGQLNTEAFF. The CDR3 DNA is TGCAGCGTTGAAGGAGTCTTCGGACAGTTGAACACTGAAGCTTTCTTT.

This CDR3 reads CASSLRQGTDTQYF. The CDR3, as DNA: TGTGCCAGCAGCTTGAGACAAGGCACAGATACGCAGTATTTT. J is TRBJ2-3 and V is TRBV5-6; the D is unclear. Trimming removed 1 base at V and 1 base at J, with 7 bases between. Germline-derived CDR1 and CDR2 are SGHDT and YYEEEE. This CDR3 spans 14 amino acids.

V usage is TRBV9 and J usage is TRBJ2-7, with D possibly matching TRBD2 (5 bases). CDR3 length: 13 amino acids. Deletions cut 4 bases from V and 5 bases from J, with 13 bases between. CDR1 is SGDLS, CDR2 YYNGEE, per germline. CDR3 loop: CASSSLGRDEQYF. The DNA for the CDR3 is TGTGCCAGCAGCTCACTAGGAAGGGACGAGCAGTACTTC.

The V gene is TRBV6-1, the J gene TRBJ1-4; 9 nucleotides align to TRBD1. The V and J ends lost 2 bases and 8 bases, in that order; junction bases with no gene match: 9. Germline CDR1 and CDR2: MNHNS and SASEGT. The CDR3 loop spans 16 amino acids. The CDR3 region is CASSETPGTGKEKLFF. Here the CDR3 DNA reads TGTGCCAGCAGTGAAACGCCCGGGACAGGGAAGGAAAAACTGTTTTTT.

This clone was seen only a few times. The chain carries TRBV2 and TRBJ2-1; the D gene is possibly TRBD1 (5 bases). V lost 6 bases to trimming and J lost 9 bases, with 15 bases between them. CDR1 is SNHLY, CDR2 FYNNEI, per germline. This CDR3 has 13 amino acids. The CDR3 bases are TGTGCCAGCAGGACCAGTGGGGCGGTTGAGCAGTTCTTC. Protein: CASRTSGAVEQFF.

The chain recombines TRBV5-6 with TRBJ2-1; 11 nucleotides align to TRBD2. Germline trimming cut 3 bases from V and 3 bases from J; bases unmatched to any gene: 5. Germline CDR1 reads SGHDT; CDR2 reads YYEEEE. The CDR3 totals 16 residues. Here the CDR3 DNA reads TGTGCCAGCAGCTCGGGACTAGCGGATCTCTACAATGAGCAGTTCTTC. Protein sequence: CASSSGLADLYNEQFF. The whole variable domain, remainder taken from reference TRBV5-6 and TRBJ2-1, is DAGVTQSPTHLIKTRGQQVTLRCSPKSGHDTVSWYQQALGQGPQFIFQYYEEEERQRGNFPDRFSGHQFPNYSSELNVNALLLGDSALYLCASSSGLADLYNEQFFGPGTRLTVL.

The CDR3: CAWSVRSTGSYEQYF. The CDR3 nucleotides read TGTGCCTGGAGTGTTAGATCGACAGGCTCCTACGAGCAGTACTTC. J is TRBJ2-7 and V is TRBV30, with D perhaps TRBD1 (6 bases). This CDR3 comprises 15 residues. Trimming took off 0 bases at V and 0 bases at J, with 12 bases between the two ends. The V gene's germline CDR1 is GTSNPN and CDR2 SVGIG (reference sequence).

This sequence joins TRBV7-2 and TRBJ2-1, with D possibly matching TRBD2 (6 bases). Germline-derived CDR1 and CDR2 are SGHTA and FQGNSA. V was cut by 5 bases and J by 6 bases, with 11 bases left in between. This CDR3 is built from 13 residues. CDR3 protein: CASSNRGINEQFF. As DNA, the CDR3 is TGTGCCAGCAGCAACCGGGGGATCAATGAGCAGTTCTTC.

The rearrangement links TRBV5-1 to TRBJ2-7; perhaps TRBD2 as D (5 bases). Trimming removed 4 bases from V and 6 bases from J, with 20 bases in between. The V gene's germline CDR1 is SGHRS and CDR2 YFSETQ. The CDR3 length is 15 residues. CDR3 coding DNA: TGCGCCAGCAGCCAAGCTTCCCGGACTCCATCCGAGCAGTACTTC. It translates to CASSQASRTPSEQYF.

This clone turned up a few times. The chain links TRBV15 to TRBJ2-2; perhaps TRBD2 as D (6 bases). CDR3 length: 15 residues. Germline values: CDR1 LNHNV, CDR2 YYDKDF (reference sequence). V shed 4 bases and J shed 0 bases, with 9 bases lying between them. This CDR3 is CATSILATNTGELFF. CDR3 bases: TGTGCCACCAGCATACTAGCTACGAACACCGGGGAGCTGTTTTTT.

The CDR3 reads CASSPQGAKNIQYF. CDR3 sequence (DNA): TGTGCCAGCAGCCCCCAGGGTGCCAAAAACATTCAGTACTTC. The gene calls are TRBV28 and TRBJ2-4, with D possibly TRBD1 on 5 matching bases. V was clipped by 6 bases and J by 1 base, with 10 bases between them. The CDR3 spans 14 residues. Germline CDR1 reads MDHEN; CDR2 reads SYDVKM.

The chain combines TRBV28 with TRBJ2-7, with 8 bases fitting TRBD2. The CDR3 runs to 15 residues. The germline V gene encodes CDR1 MDHEN and CDR2 SYDVKM. V shed 5 bases, J shed 3 bases, and the junction held 9 bases outside the gene matches. The CDR3 sequence: CASSAPPGGYYEQYF. CDR3 DNA sequence: TGTGCCAGCAGTGCACCTCCGGGGGGGTACTACGAGCAGTACTTC. Filled out from reference TRBV28 and TRBJ2-7, the complete variable domain reads DVKVTQSSRYLVKRTGEKVFLECVQDMDHENMFWYRQDPGLGLRLIYFSYDVKMKEKGDIPEGYSVSREKKERFSLILESASTNQTSMYLCASSAPPGGYYEQYFGPGTRLTVT.

This clone was found a few times. The V and J genes are TRBV25-1 and TRBJ1-1; no definite D call. CDR1 MGHDK and CDR2 SYGVNS come from the germline V gene. V was cut by 2 bases and J by 1 base, with 5 bases left in between. The CDR3 totals 13 residues. The CDR3 sequence is CASSEAGNTEAFF. The CDR3 DNA reads as TGTGCCAGCAGTGAAGCGGGGAACACTGAAGCTTTCTTT.

The chain recombines TRBV11-3 with TRBJ2-1; 10 nucleotides align to TRBD2. The CDR3 consists of 15 residues. CDR1 and CDR2 from the germline V gene are SGHNT and YENEEA. With 5 bases clipped from V and 3 bases from J, the junction kept 4 bases outside the gene matches. The CDR3 sequence is CASSSGGAYYNEQFF. CDR3 sequence (DNA): TGTGCCAGCAGCAGCGGGGGGGCCTACTACAATGAGCAGTTCTTC.

This sequence joins TRBV6-1 and TRBJ1-2, with 8 bases that match TRBD1. Germline CDR1 MNHNS, CDR2 SASEGT. The CDR3 consists of 15 residues. The J segment lost 3 bases and the V segment lost 4 bases, leaving 7 bases of the junction unmatched. The CDR3 DNA sequence: TGTGCCAGCAGTGTCCTATCGACAGGGGACTATGGCTACACCTTC. Amino acid sequence: CASSVLSTGDYGYTF.

The V gene is TRBV19, the J gene TRBJ2-3, with 11 positions matching TRBD2. Germline assignment: CDR1 LNHDA and CDR2 SQIVND (reference sequence). This CDR3 is built from 16 residues. The trim removed 7 bases at V and 4 bases at J, leaving 10 bases unmatched. Written as DNA, the CDR3 is TGTGCCAGTACCACTAGCGGGGGCGATGGGGCAGATACGCAGTATTTT. It is translated as CASTTSGGDGADTQYF.

Worth noting for this clone: A read error may produce the germline difference seen at one junction end. The chain is built from TRBV6-1 and TRBJ2-5; D is unclear. Germline loops: CDR1 MNHNS, CDR2 SASEGT. CDR3 size: 11 residues. The DNA of the CDR3 is TGTGCCAGCAGTTACATGGAGACTCAGTACTTC. It is translated as CASSYMETQYF.

The chain joins TRBV4-1 to TRBJ1-3; 7 nucleotides match TRBD1. From germline, CDR1 is MGHRA and CDR2 YSYEKL. V dropped 5 bases and J dropped 1; count of bases not matched to a gene: 5. The CDR3 is made up of 15 amino acids. The CDR3: CASSETTGSGNTIYF. CDR3 sequence (DNA): TGCGCCAGCAGCGAAACGACAGGGTCTGGAAACACCATATATTTT.

The table lists this clone with a count of one. The gene calls are TRBV2 and TRBJ2-3; the D gene is possibly TRBD2 (7 bases). This CDR3 is built from 16 residues. V was pared by 5 bases and J by 4 bases, with 19 bases between. The germline gives CDR1 SNHLY, CDR2 FYNNEI. CDR3 coding DNA: TGTGCCAGCAGTAGACTGCCCCCGGGGGGCCCAGATACGCAGTATTTT. Its translation is CASSRLPPGGPDTQYF.